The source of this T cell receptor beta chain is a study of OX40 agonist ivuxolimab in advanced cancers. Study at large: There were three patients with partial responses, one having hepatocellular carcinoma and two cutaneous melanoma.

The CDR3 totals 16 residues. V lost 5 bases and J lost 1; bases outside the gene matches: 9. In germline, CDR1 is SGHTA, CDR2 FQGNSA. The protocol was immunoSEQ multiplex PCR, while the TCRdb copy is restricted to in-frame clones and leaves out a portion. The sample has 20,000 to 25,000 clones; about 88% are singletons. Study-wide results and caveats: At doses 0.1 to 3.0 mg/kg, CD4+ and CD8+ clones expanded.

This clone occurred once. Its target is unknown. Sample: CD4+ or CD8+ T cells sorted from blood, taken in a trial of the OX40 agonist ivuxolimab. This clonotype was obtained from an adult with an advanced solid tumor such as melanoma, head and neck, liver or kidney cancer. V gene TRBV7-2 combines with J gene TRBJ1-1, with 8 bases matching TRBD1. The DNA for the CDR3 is TGTGCCAGCAGCCCCCGACAGGGGTGGGCGAACACTGAAGCTTTCTTT. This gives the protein CASSPRQGWANTEAFF.